The 19 T cell receptor beta chains below come from one sample, sequenced in a study of T cell changes during pregnancy in multiple sclerosis (dated by TCRdb to about 2019). Libraries came from the immunoSEQ multiplex PCR assay. TCRdb took this table from immuneACCESS and kept in-frame rearrangements with V and J called. Such tables lack part of the clones; where checked against another copy, unresolved V genes explain under half of the gap, and the rest is unexplained. A total of tens of thousands of clones appear in this sample, around four fifths of them only once. The top ten hold about 0.64% of the sample. The material sequenced was CD4+ T cells from peripheral blood mononuclear cells, taken before pregnancy. These TCRs come from a female donor with multiple sclerosis, enrolled in a pregnancy study.

The chain uses TRBV19 and TRBJ2-3; perhaps TRBD1 as D (5 bases). Germline CDR1 is LNHDA and CDR2 is SQIVND (reference sequence). The CDR3 is 14 residues long. The V and J ends lost 5 bases and 7 bases respectively, with 16 bases between them. The CDR3 DNA reads TGTGCCAGTAGTGAGTCAGGGCCCCCGAATACGCAGTATTTT. This codes for CASSESGPPNTQYF.

This sequence joins TRBV30 and TRBJ1-1; maybe TRBD1 (6 bases). CDR1 GTSNPN and CDR2 SVGIG come from the germline V gene (reference sequence). Trimming left V 4 bases short and J 11 bases short, with 20 bases between. The CDR3 is 13 residues long. The DNA for the CDR3 is TGTGCCTGGAACCGGGACATCGAGAAGACGGCTTTCTTT. Its protein product is CAWNRDIEKTAFF.

The chain recombines TRBV7-3 with TRBJ2-1; 8 bases fit TRBD2. CDR3 length: 16 amino acids. CDR1 and CDR2 from the germline V gene are SGHTA and FQGTGA. The V and J ends lost 5 bases and 6 bases, in that order; junction bases with no gene match: 12. For the CDR3, the DNA is TGTGCCAGCAGCCGTATTCGGCGGGGGGCAGGCAATGAGCAGTTCTTC. Its protein product is CASSRIRRGAGNEQFF.

The V and J genes are TRBV27 and TRBJ2-1, with TRBD2 as a possible D gene (6 bases). CDR1 is MNHEY and CDR2 is SMNVEV in the germline V gene (reference sequence). The CDR3 contains 19 residues. Trimming left V 4 bases short and J 1 base short, with 23 bases between. The CDR3: CASSSILPWGGGSYNEQFF. CDR3 sequence (DNA): TGTGCCAGCAGTTCGATACTCCCTTGGGGTGGGGGGTCCTACAATGAGCAGTTCTTC.

V and J are TRBV7-2 and TRBJ1-6; weak D call: TRBD1 (6 bases). This CDR3 is 15 amino acids long. Germline loops: CDR1 SGHTA, CDR2 FQGNSA. The ends were cut back, 2 bases at V and 7 bases at J, with 12 bases in the middle. The CDR3 here is CASSLLLTGNSPLHF. Written as DNA, the CDR3 is TGTGCCAGCAGCTTACTATTGACAGGAAATTCACCCCTCCACTTT.

There are a few counts of this clone. The chain combines TRBV28 with TRBJ2-1; perhaps TRBD2 as D (6 bases). Germline V gene lookup returns CDR1 MDHEN and CDR2 SYDVKM. This CDR3 is 15 amino acids long. Between the trimmed V and J ends, which lost 6 bases and 0 bases, there was a span of 12 bases. CDR3 sequence (DNA): TGTGCCAGCAGCCTACGGGGGAGCTCCTACAATGAGCAGTTCTTC. The encoded protein is CASSLRGSSYNEQFF.

The V gene is TRBV9, the J gene TRBJ2-7, with 9 bases identical to TRBD2. Per the germline V gene, CDR1 is SGDLS and CDR2 is YYNGEE. The V and J ends lost 2 bases and 6 bases, in that order; junction bases with no gene match: 6. The CDR3 totals 14 residues. CDR3 sequence (DNA): TGTGCCAGCAGCGTGGCGGGGGGGATTGGCGAGCAGTACTTC. This translates into CASSVAGGIGEQYF.

V usage is TRBV5-4 and J usage is TRBJ2-5, with TRBD1 as a possible D gene (5 bases). The length of the CDR3 is 13 residues. Deletions cut 5 bases from V and 3 bases from J, with 11 bases between. The germline CDR1 and CDR2 sequences are SGHNT and YYREEE (reference sequence). The CDR3 nucleotides are TGTGCCAGCAGGAAGGGGCAGAAAGAGACCCAGTACTTC. Encoded protein: CASRKGQKETQYF.

V gene TRBV6-5 combines with J gene TRBJ2-1; 7 bases match TRBD1. Germline V gene lookup returns CDR1 MNHEY and CDR2 SVGAGI. This CDR3 is 15 amino acids long. The J segment lost 1 base and the V segment lost 5 bases, leaving 5 bases of the junction unmatched. CDR3 in DNA: TGTGCCAGCAGTCCCGACAGGGAGTCCTACAATGAGCAGTTCTTC. The encoded protein is CASSPDRESYNEQFF.

The chain uses TRBV12-2 and TRBJ1-5; whether TRBD1, the table's D call, matches the DNA was not checked. TRBV12-2 is described as a pseudogene. The CDR3 extends over 15 amino acids. This chain's CDR3 is CASRSDKQVGQPQHF. The CDR3 nucleotides read TGTGCAAGTCGCTCCGACAAACAGGTGGGGCAGCCCCAGCATTTT.

The chain recombines TRBV30 with TRBJ1-2, with D possibly being TRBD1 (5 bases). The V gene's germline CDR1 is GTSNPN and CDR2 SVGIG (reference sequence). V was pared by 0 bases and J by 8 bases, with 10 bases between. The CDR3 length is 12 residues. This CDR3 is CAWSVLRVGYTF. CDR3 DNA sequence: TGTGCCTGGAGTGTACTCAGGGTAGGCTACACCTTC.

CDR3 amino acids: CASSQGTGGLNTEAFF. CDR3 nucleotides: TGTGCCAGCAGCCAAGGGACAGGGGGGCTGAACACTGAAGCTTTCTTT. The V gene is TRBV14, the J gene TRBJ1-1; 10 bases line up with TRBD1. Germline-derived CDR1 and CDR2 are SGHDN and FVKESK. The length of the CDR3 is 16 residues. After removal of 1 base from V and 0 bases from J, the junction contained 2 bases not matched to a gene.

This clone occurred a few times. The rearrangement links TRBV27 to TRBJ1-1, with TRBD1 as a possible D gene (6 bases). Germline values: CDR1 MNHEY, CDR2 SMNVEV (reference sequence). The CDR3 runs 16 residues. V was shortened by 2 bases and J by 0 bases, with 13 bases between the two germline ends. DNA for the CDR3: TGTGCCAGCAGTTTAGGGGGCTGGGTGGTGAACACTGAAGCTTTCTTT. Its protein product is CASSLGGWVVNTEAFF.

As concerns this clone: Different DNA sequences within this sample yield the same CDR3. The CDR3 bases are TGTGCCAGTAGTATAGATTACCGGGGCACTGAAGCTTTCTTT. Its protein product is CASSIDYRGTEAFF. The chain has TRBV19 and TRBJ1-1; D unresolved. From germline, CDR1 is LNHDA and CDR2 SQIVND (reference sequence). V lost 0 bases and J lost 4, with 9 bases in between. This CDR3 spans 14 amino acids.

This clone was observed a single time. The J gene is TRBJ2-5, the V gene TRBV6-6, with D tentatively TRBD2 (6 bases). Germline loops: CDR1 MNHNY, CDR2 SVGAGI (reference sequence). The CDR3 is 14 residues long. Trimming took off 6 bases at V and 2 bases at J, with 13 bases between the two ends. CDR3 amino acids: CASSWDFRQETQYF. CDR3 DNA: TGTGCCAGCAGCTGGGACTTTAGGCAAGAGACCCAGTACTTC.

The rearrangement joins TRBV7-3 to TRBJ2-3; TRBD2 matches 9 bases. The germline V gene encodes CDR1 SGHTA and CDR2 FQGTGA. The V segment lost 5 bases and the J segment 2 bases; nucleotides outside the gene matches: 11. The CDR3 is 17 amino acids. CDR3 loop: CASSPMGLAGLTDTQYF. In DNA form, the CDR3 reads TGTGCCAGCAGCCCAATGGGACTAGCCGGACTCACAGATACGCAGTATTTT.

There are a few counts of this clone. The sample has other DNA sequences that encode this CDR3 too. CDR3 in DNA: TGTGCCAGCAGCTTAGACAGGGGAACCAATTCACCCCTCCACTTT. This translates into CASSLDRGTNSPLHF. This rearrangement joins TRBV7-2 to TRBJ1-6; 7 positions match TRBD1. V gave up 1 base and J gave up 7 bases; unmatched junction bases: 4. The CDR3 is 15 residues long. Germline-derived CDR1 and CDR2 are SGHTA and FQGNSA.

The chain has TRBV18 and TRBJ2-7, with 11 nucleotides matching TRBD2. Germline CDR1 is KGHSH and CDR2 is LQKENI. J was trimmed by 5 bases and V by 3 bases; bases with no gene match: 9. CDR3 length: 16 residues. The CDR3 nucleotides read TGTGCCAGCTCACCCGCTCTAGCGGGAGGTAAAAACGAGCAGTACTTC. Translating it yields CASSPALAGGKNEQYF. The entire variable domain, with the rest obtained from reference TRBV18 and TRBJ2-7, is as follows: NAGVMQNPRHLVRRRGQEARLRCSPMKGHSHVYWYRQLPEEGLKFMVYLQKENIIDESGMPKERFSAEFPKEGPSILRIQQVVRGDSAAYFCASSPALAGGKNEQYFGPGTRLTVT.

This clone was observed a handful of times. DNA of the CDR3: TGTGCCAGAAAACAGGGGACCCATAGCAATCAGCCCCAGCATTTT. Its protein product is CARKQGTHSNQPQHF. The chain has TRBV27 and TRBJ1-5; TRBD1 matches 7 bases. V lost 9 bases and J lost 0; bases outside the gene matches: 8. CDR1 and CDR2 (germline): MNHEY, SMNVEV (reference sequence). This CDR3 is built from 15 residues.